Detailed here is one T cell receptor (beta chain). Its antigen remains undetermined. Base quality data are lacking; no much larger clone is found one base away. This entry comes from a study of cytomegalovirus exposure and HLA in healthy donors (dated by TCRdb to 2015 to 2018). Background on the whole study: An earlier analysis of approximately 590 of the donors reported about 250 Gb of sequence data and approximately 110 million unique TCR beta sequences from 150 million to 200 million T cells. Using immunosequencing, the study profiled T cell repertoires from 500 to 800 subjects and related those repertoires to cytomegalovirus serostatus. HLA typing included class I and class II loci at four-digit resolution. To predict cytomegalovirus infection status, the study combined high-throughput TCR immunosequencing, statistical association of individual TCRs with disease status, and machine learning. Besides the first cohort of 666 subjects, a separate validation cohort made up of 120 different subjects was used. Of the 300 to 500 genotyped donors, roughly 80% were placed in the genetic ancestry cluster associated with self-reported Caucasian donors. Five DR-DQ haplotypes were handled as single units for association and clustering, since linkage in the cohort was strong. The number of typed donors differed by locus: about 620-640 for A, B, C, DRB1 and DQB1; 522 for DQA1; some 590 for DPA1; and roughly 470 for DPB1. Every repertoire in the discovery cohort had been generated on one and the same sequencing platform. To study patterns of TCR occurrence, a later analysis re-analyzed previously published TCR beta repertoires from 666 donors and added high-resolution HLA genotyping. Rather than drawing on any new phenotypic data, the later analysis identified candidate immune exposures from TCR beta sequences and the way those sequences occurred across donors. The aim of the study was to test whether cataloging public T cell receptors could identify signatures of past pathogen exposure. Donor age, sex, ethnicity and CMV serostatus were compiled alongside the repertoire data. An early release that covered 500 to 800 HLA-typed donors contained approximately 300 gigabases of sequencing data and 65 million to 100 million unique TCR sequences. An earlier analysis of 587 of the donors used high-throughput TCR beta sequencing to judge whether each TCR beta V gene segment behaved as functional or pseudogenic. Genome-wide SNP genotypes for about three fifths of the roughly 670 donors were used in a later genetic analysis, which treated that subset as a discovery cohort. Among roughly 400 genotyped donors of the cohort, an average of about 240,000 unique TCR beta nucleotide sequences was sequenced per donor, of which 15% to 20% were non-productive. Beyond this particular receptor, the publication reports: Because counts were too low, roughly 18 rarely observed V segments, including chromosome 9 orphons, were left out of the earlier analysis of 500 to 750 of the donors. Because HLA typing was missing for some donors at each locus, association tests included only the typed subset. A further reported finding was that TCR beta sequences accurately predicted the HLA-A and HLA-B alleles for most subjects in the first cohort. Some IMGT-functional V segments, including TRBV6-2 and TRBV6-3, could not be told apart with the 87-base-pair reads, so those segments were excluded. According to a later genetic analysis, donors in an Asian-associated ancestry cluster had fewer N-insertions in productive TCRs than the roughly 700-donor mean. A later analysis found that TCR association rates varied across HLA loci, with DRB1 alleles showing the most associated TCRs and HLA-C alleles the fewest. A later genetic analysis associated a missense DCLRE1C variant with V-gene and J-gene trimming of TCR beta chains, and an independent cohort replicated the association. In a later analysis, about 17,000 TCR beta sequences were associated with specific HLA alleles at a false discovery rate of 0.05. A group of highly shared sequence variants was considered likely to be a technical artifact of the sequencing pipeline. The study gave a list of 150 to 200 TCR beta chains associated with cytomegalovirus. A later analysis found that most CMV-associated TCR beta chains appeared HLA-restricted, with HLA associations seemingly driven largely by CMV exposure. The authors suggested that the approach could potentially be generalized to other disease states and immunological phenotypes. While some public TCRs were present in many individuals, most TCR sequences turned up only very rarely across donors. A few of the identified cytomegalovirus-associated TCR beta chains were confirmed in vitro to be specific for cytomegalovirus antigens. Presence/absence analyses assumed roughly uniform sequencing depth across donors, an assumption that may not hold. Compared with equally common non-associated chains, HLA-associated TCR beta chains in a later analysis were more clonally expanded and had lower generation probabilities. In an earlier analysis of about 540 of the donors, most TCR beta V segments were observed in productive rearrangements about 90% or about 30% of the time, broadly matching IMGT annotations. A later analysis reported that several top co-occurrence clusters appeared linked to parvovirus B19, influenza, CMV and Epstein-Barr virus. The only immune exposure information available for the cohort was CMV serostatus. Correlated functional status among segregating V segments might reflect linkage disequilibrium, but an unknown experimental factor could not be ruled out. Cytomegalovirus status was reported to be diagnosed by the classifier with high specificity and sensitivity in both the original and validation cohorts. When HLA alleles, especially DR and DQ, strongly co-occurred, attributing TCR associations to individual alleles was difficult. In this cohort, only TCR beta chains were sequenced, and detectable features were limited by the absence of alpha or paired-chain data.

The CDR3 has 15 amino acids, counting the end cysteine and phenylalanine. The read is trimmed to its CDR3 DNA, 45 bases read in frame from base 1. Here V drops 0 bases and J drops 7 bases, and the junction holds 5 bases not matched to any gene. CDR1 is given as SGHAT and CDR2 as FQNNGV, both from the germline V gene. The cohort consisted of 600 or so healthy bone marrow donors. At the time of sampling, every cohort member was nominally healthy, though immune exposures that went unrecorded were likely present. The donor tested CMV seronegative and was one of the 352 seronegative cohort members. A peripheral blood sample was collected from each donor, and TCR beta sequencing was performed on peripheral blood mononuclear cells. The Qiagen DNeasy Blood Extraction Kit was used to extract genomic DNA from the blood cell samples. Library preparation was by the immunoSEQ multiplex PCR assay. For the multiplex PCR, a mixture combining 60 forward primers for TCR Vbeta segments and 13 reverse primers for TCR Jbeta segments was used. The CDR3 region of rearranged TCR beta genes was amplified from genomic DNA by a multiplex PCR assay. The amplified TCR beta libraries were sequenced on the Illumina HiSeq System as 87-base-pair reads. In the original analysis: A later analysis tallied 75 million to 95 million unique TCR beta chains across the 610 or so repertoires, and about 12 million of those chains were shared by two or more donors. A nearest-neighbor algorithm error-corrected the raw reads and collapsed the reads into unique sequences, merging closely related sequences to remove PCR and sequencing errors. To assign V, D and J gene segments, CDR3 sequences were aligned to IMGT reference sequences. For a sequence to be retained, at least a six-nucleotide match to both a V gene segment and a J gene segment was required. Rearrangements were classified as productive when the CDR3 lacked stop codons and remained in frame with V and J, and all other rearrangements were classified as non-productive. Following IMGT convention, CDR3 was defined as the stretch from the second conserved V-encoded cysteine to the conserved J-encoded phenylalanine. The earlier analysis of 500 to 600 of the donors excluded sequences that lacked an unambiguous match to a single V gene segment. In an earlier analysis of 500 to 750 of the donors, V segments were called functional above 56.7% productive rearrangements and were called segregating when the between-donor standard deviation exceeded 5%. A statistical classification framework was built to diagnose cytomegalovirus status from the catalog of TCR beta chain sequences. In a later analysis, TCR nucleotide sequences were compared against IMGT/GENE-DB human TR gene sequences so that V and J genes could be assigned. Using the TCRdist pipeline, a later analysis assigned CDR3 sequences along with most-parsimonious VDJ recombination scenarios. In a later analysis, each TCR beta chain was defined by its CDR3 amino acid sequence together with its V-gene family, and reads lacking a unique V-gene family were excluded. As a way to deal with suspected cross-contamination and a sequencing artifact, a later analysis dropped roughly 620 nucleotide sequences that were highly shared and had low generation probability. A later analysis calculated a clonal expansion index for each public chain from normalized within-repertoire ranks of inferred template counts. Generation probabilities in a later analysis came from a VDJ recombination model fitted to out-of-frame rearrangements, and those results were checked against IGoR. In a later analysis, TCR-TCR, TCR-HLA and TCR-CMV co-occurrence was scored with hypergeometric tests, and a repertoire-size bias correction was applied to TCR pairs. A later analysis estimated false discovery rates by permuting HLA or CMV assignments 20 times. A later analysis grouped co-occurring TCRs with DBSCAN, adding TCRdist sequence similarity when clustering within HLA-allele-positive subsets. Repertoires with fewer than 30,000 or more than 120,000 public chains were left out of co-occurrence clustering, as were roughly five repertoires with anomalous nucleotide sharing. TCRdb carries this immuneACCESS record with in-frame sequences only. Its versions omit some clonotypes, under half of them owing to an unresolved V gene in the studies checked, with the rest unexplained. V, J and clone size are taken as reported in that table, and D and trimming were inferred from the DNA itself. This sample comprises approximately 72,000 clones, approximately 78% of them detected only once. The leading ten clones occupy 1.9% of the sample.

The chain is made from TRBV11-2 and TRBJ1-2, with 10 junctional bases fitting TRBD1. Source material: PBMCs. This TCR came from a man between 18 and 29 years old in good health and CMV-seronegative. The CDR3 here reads CASSLDRQGASGYTF. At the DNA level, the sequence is TGTGCCAGCAGCTTAGACCGACAGGGGGCGAGTGGCTACACCTTC.